What follows is one TCR beta chain and its context. Its cognate antigen is unknown. Documented treatment: roughly 18 received Ad26.COV2.S at low or high dose, single or two shots; roughly five received placebo; per-sample allocation not given. Sampling occurred on day 63 after the first vaccine or placebo injection. This CDR3 is 14 amino acids long. The junction had 6 bases not matched to a gene; V was cut back by 3 bases and J by 5 bases. Looked up from germline, CDR1 is ENHRY and CDR2 is SYGVKD. These data originate in a study of Ad26.COV2.S vaccination and SARS-CoV-2 variants. Study background: Ad26.COV2.S was injected intramuscularly once or twice, 56 days apart.

The table came from immunoSEQ multiplex PCR; TCRdb's copy has only in-frame clones and leaves some out. The data show a few hundred thousand clones, with less than 95% seen just once and around 4.5% held by the top ten. Notes on the study in general: Placebo recipients and vaccine recipients were similar in non-spike TCR breadth. Substantial breadth in spike-specific CD8+ and CD4+ T cell responses was reportedly seen after vaccination.

V is TRBV10-3 and J is TRBJ2-7; TRBD2 matches 8 bases. This TCR derives from a person aged 18-65 years who received the Ad26.COV2.S COVID-19 vaccine or a placebo. Source: peripheral blood, taken in a trial of Ad26.COV2.S vaccine versus placebo. The CDR3, as DNA: TGTGCCATCAGTGATGGGCGGGAGGAAGACGAGCAGTACTTC. Its protein product is CAISDGREEDEQYF.